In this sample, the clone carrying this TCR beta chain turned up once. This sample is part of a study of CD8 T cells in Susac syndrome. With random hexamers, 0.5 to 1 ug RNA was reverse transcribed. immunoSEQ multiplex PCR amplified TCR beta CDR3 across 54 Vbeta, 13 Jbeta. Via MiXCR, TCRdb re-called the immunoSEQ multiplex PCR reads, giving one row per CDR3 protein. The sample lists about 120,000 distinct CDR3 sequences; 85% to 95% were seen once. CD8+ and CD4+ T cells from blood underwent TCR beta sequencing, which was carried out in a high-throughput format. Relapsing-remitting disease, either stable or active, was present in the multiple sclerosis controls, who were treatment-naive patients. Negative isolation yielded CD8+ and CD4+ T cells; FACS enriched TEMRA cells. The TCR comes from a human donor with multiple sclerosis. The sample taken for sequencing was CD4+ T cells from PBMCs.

CDR3 residues: CASSEGGPYHRDTQYF. The CDR3 region has the DNA TGCGCCAGCAGTGAGGGGGGGCCCTACCACAGGGATACGCAGTATTTT. J is TRBJ2-3 and V is TRBV4-1, with a weak D call TRBD2 (7 bases). The CDR3 totals 16 residues. Germline CDR1 is MGHRA and CDR2 is YSYEKL. Between the trimmed V and J ends, which lost 6 bases and 6 bases, there was a span of 22 bases.